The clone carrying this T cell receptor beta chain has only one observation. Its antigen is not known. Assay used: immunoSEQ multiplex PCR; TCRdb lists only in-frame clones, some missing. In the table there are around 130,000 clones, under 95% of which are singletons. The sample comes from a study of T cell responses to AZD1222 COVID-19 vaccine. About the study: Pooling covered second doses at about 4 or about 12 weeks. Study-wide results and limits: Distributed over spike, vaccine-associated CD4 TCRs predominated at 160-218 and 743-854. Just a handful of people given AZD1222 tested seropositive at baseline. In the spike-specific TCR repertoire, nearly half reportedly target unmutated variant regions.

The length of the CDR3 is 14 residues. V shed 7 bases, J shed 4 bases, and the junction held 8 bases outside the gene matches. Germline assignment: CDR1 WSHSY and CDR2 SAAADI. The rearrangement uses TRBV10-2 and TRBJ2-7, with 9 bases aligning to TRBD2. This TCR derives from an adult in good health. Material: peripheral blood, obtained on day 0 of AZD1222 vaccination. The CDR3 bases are TGCGCCAGCAAACCGGGACTAGCAGTTTACGAGCAGTACTTC. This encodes CASKPGLAVYEQYF.